What follows are 10 T cell receptor beta chains derived from one specimen sequenced in a study of blood T cells in healthy people across ages. With a J-beta primer mix and a sample-barcoded 5' primer, a second PCR ran about 7 to 11 cycles. TCRdb independently ran MiXCR on the 5' RACE reads; one entry per CDR3 protein. The sample includes fewer than 1,000,000 distinct CDR3 sequences, roughly 44% of them seen just once. Sequencing used blood. The receptors shown here come from a man aged 55 to 70 in good health.

This clonotype appeared a few times. This chain links TRBV7-6 with TRBJ2-1; D gene uncertain. V shed 5 bases and J shed 12 bases, with 17 bases lying between them. The CDR3 loop spans 13 amino acids. The germline gives CDR1 SGHVS, CDR2 FNYEAQ. The chain's CDR3 is CASSADPRIGQFF. DNA for the CDR3: TGTGCCAGCAGCGCGGATCCCAGAATCGGGCAGTTCTTC.

The gene calls are TRBV7-3 and TRBJ2-1, with TRBD2 identical over 10 bases. Germline V gene sequence: CDR1 SGHTA, CDR2 FQGTGA. The ends lost 5 bases at V and 9 bases at J; junction bases unmatched: 10. CDR3 length: 15 residues. The CDR3 DNA reads as TGTGCCAGCAGCCGACAAGCGGGGGGGCGGTTTGAGCAGTTCTTC. This codes for CASSRQAGGRFEQFF.

About this clonotype: At one end, the junction sequence differs from germline, possibly due to a read error. The chain joins TRBV4-3 to TRBJ2-1; 9 nucleotides match TRBD1. This CDR3 is built from 17 residues. The germline V gene has CDR1 LGHNA and CDR2 YSLEER. CDR3 bases: TGCACCAGCAGCCAAGTGACCGGGACAGGGAACTACAATGAGCAGTTCTTC. It yields the protein CTSSQVTGTGNYNEQFF.

The chain employs TRBV20-1 and TRBJ2-1; D not certain. The CDR3 is 14 residues long. Trimming removed 8 bases at V and 0 bases at J, with 14 bases between. Looked up from germline, CDR1 is DFQATT and CDR2 is SNEGSKA (reference sequence). The CDR3: CSRQYPTSYNEQFF. The CDR3 region has the DNA TGCAGTCGGCAATACCCAACCTCCTACAATGAGCAGTTCTTC.

In this sample, this clonotype turned up a few times. The chain recombines TRBV20-1 with TRBJ2-5; 8 bases map to TRBD1. This CDR3 is 14 amino acids long. Germline V CDR1 and CDR2: DFQATT, SNEGSKA (reference sequence). Unmatched junction bases numbered 10, after V lost 6 bases and J lost 4 bases. CDR3 coding DNA: TGCAGTGCCCGGGACAGGTCTCGTAGAGAGACCCAGTACTTC. Translation gives CSARDRSRRETQYF.

The V call is TRBV14, the J call TRBJ2-1; 8 bases agree with TRBD1. The germline V gene encodes CDR1 SGHDN and CDR2 FVKESK. V was pared by 5 bases and J by 8 bases, with 11 bases of the junction left unmatched. CDR3 length equals 15 residues. The chain's CDR3 is CASSLDRVVIHEQFF. For the CDR3, the DNA is TGTGCCAGCAGCTTGGACAGGGTGGTTATCCATGAGCAGTTCTTC.

V and J are TRBV28 and TRBJ1-1, with a possible D match to TRBD1 (5 bases). Trimming left V 6 bases short and J 8 bases short, with 13 bases between. The V gene's germline CDR1 is MDHEN and CDR2 SYDVKM. This CDR3 has 12 residues. In DNA, the CDR3 is TGTGCCAGCAGCGAACCGCACAGGGAAGCTTTCTTT. This gives the protein CASSEPHREAFF.

This clonotype was recorded a few times. The chain has TRBV9 and TRBJ2-5, with no clear D. The CDR3 has 12 residues. Trimming left V 5 bases short and J 5 bases short, with 10 bases between. CDR1 SGDLS and CDR2 YYNGEE come from the germline V gene. CDR3 amino acids: CASRNLSETQYF. The CDR3 region has the DNA TGTGCCAGCAGAAACCTCAGCGAGACCCAGTACTTC.

This chain joins TRBV7-9 and TRBJ2-1; a possible D gene is TRBD2 (6 bases). Germline loops: CDR1 SEHNR, CDR2 FQNEAQ (reference sequence). Trimming stripped 5 bases from V and 5 bases from J, with 16 bases between. The CDR3 runs 15 residues. CDR3 in amino acids: CASSTLAFPNNEQFF. CDR3 nucleotide sequence: TGTGCCAGCAGCACCCTAGCGTTCCCAAACAATGAGCAGTTCTTC.

The CDR3: CASSPTPGLELGKQFF. The CDR3 DNA follows: TGTGCCAGCAGCCCTACTCCGGGACTAGAGTTGGGCAAGCAGTTCTTC. The J gene is TRBJ2-1, the V gene TRBV7-3; TRBD2 matches at 8 bases. From germline, CDR1 is SGHTA and CDR2 FQGTGA. V trimming: 5 bases; J trimming: 11 bases; junction bases outside the gene matches: 17. The CDR3 is made up of 16 amino acids.